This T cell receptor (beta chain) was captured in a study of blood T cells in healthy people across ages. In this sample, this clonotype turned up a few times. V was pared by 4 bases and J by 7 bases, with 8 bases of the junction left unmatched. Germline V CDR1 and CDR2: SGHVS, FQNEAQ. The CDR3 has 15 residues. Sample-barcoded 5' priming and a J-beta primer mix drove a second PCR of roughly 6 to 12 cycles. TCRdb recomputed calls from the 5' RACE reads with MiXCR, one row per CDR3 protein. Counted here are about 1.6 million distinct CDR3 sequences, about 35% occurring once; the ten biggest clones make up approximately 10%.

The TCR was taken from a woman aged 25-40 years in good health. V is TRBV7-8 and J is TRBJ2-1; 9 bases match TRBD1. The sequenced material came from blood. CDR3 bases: TGTGCCAGCAGCTCCCAGGGACAGGGAACAAATGAGCAGTTCTTC. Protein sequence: CASSSQGQGTNEQFF.